This T cell receptor beta chain was documented in a study of vaccination and CD4 T cells after COVID-19. Study at large: Each of the control cultures got a CEFX pool, an HIV-1 Nef pool, or no peptide.

The treatment here: approximately 9-day PBMC culture with coronavirus spike peptide pools or control peptides (ViraFEST assay). Cultures of PBMCs, a few million per well, were set up with 9 to 10 IU/ml IL-2 and 10 ug/ml peptide pools. The medium had half its volume replaced with fresh IL-2 medium on days 3 and 7. The V end lost 1 base, the J end lost 3 bases, and 18 bases lay between the germline ends. The CDR3 extends over 17 amino acids. Germline-derived CDR1 and CDR2 are MGHDK and SYGVNS. Sequencing of cultured CD4+ T cell DNA used the Oncomine TCR Beta short-read assay. One entry per CDR3 protein results from TCRdb running MiXCR on the PCR reads. The sample carries around 21,000 distinct CDR3 sequences, 60% recorded once. Notes on this clonotype: The antigen is unknown.

The source material was CD4+ T cells from blood, cultured in vitro, sampled after SARS-CoV-2 vaccination. This chain joins TRBV25-1 and TRBJ1-1; D is unresolved. This sequence originates from a human donor who had recovered from COVID-19. In nucleotides, the CDR3 is TGTGCCAGCAGTGAATCAGCGAAGGGAAGAGGTTACACTGAAGCTTTCTTT. Protein: CASSESAKGRGYTEAFF.